This TCR beta chain was sequenced in a study of T-cell reconstitution after alpha-beta-depleted transplantation in children. Notes on the study in general: Reported findings indicate that, about two months after transplant, alpha-beta T cells came from several hundred expanded clones, which were derived from non-depleted graft cells. It was newly produced T cells that mostly accounted for T-cell counts and diversity one year after transplant. Recipient T cells and thymic progenitors that survived were the source of the high TCRbeta diversity seen at day 60 in some patients.

The TCRbeta library was prepared with unique molecular identifiers. From the PCR reads, TCRdb called clonotypes with MiXCR, one entry per CDR3 protein. Among 250,000 to 400,000 distinct CDR3 sequences, around 20% were seen once, and the ten largest hold approximately 10%. This clonotype was picked up a small number of times. Its antigen is still unknown. With V trimmed by 3 bases and J by 6 bases, 3 bases remained unmatched. Germline V gene data show CDR1 as KGHDR and CDR2 as SFDVKD. This CDR3 region has 15 residues. J is TRBJ2-1 and V is TRBV24-1, with TRBD1 matching over 11 bases. The sample in question was PBMCs, mostly from graft donor cells, obtained 180 days after TCRalphabeta/CD19-depleted stem cell transplant. This TCR derives from a male patient under 18 who had a stem cell transplant for acute lymphoblastic leukemia, so the T cells may come from the graft donor. CDR3 sequence: CATSDPGTGGNEQFF. In DNA, the CDR3 is TGTGCCACCAGTGATCCGGGGACAGGGGGCAATGAGCAGTTCTTC.